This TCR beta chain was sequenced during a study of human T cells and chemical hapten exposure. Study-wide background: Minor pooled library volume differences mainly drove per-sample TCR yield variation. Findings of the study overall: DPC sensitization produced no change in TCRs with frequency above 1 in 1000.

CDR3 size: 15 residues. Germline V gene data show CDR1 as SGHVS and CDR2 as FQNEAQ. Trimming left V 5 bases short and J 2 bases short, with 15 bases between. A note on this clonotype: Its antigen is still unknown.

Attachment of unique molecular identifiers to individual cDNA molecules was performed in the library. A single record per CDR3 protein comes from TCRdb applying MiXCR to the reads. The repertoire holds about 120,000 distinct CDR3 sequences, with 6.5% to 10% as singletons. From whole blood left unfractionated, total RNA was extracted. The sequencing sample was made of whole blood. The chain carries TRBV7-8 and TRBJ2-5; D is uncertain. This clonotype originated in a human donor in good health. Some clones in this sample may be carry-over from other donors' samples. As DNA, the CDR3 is TGTGCCAGCAGCCCTCAGACGGAAAGGCAAGAGACCCAGTACTTC. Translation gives CASSPQTERQETQYF.